This TCR beta chain was captured by sequencing in a study of shared clonotypes between healthy human individuals. Deep-level settings were used for running the assay. Clones were read by immunoSEQ multiplex PCR, and TCRdb kept only the in-frame ones, dropping some. The sample includes about 2 million clones, approximately 94% of them seen just once. J lost 0 bases, V lost 0 bases, and 2 bases had no gene match. This CDR3 spans 15 amino acids. The V gene's germline CDR1 is SGDLS and CDR2 YYNGEE. CD45RO negativity and positive selection for CCR7 defined naive CD8 cells, a population that excluded terminally differentiated effector memory CD45RA+ cells. On this clone itself: The target antigen is unknown.

General study results and limits: Rarefaction demonstrated incomplete sorted-subset sequencing despite large depth. Represented genetic and exposure-history diversity was restricted by having few donors. Generally, estimated richness proved larger in naive subsets than it did in memory subsets.

Sequenced: naive CD8+ T cells sorted from blood. The chain joins TRBV9 to TRBJ1-2; 7 bases align to TRBD1. This clonotype was obtained from a man aged 18-30 years in good health. The CDR3 sequence is CASSVAGQTNYGYTF. Here the CDR3 DNA reads TGTGCCAGCAGCGTAGCGGGACAGACTAACTATGGCTACACCTTC.